The T cell receptor beta chain under discussion was sequenced for a study of metastatic and nonmetastatic thyroid tumors. Whole-study context: It was across blood and tumor or nodule tissue from malignant and benign thyroid patients that repertoires were compared. Whole-study findings and limits: In blood and tumor, TCR beta diversity was reportedly significantly higher in malignant thyroid tumors than in benign nodules.

As handled by the study authors: The study's classifier, a distant-metastasis tool for papillary thyroid cancer, was built using CDR3 differences across clinicopathological groups. With MiXCR, TCRdb reprocessed the PCR reads. TCRdb assigned the V and J calls; the authors' analysis was not used. The data contain over 30,000 clones, roughly a sixth of them singletons. Patients had received no treatment of any kind before thyroid surgery. From germline, CDR1 is SGHTS and CDR2 YDEGEE. The length of the CDR3 is 14 residues. V shed 2 bases and J shed 3 bases, with 11 bases lying between them. This clone was detected many times. What it binds is unknown.

Sequencing used blood. The chain recombines TRBV5-8 with TRBJ1-2, with D unresolved. The clonotype originates from a male donor with papillary thyroid cancer or a benign thyroid nodule (not recorded which). Some clones in this sample may be carry-over from other donors' samples. The CDR3 bases are TGTGCCAGCAGCTTTAGGGCGGCGGACTATGGCTACACCTTC. It encodes CASSFRAADYGYTF.